This passage covers 13 T cell receptor beta chains from one sample sequenced in a study of blood T cell repertoires in COVID-19. Clones were read by immunoSEQ multiplex PCR, and TCRdb kept only the in-frame ones, dropping some. Among about 310,000 clones listed, around 87% were seen once. Sequenced sample: peripheral blood. These receptors all stem from a man between 65 and 79 years old with acute or convalescent COVID-19.

This clone was recorded a few times. The genes are TRBV5-1 and TRBJ1-1; 7 bases are a match to TRBD1. Looked up from germline, CDR1 is SGHRS and CDR2 is YFSETQ. The junction had 11 bases not matched to a gene; V was cut back by 4 bases and J by 8 bases. The CDR3 totals 14 residues. The CDR3 nucleotides read TGCGCCAGCAGCATCGGGACAGCCCTAGGGGAAGCTTTCTTT. This gives the protein CASSIGTALGEAFF. The full variable domain, in which reference TRBV5-1 and TRBJ1-1 provide the parts outside the CDR3, is KAGVTQTPRYLIKTRGQQVTLSCSPISGHRSVSWYQQTPGQGLQFLFEYFSETQRNKGNFPGRFSGRQFSNSRSEMNVSTLELGDSALYLCASSIGTALGEAFFGQGTRLTVV.

The genes are TRBV7-8 and TRBJ1-1; unclear D gene. CDR1 and CDR2 (germline): SGHVS, FQNEAQ. The CDR3 sequence is 12 residues long. Trimming stripped 5 bases from V and 6 bases from J, with 10 bases between. The CDR3 is CASSPRHSEAFF. The CDR3 nucleotides read TGTGCCAGCAGCCCGCGACACTCTGAAGCTTTCTTT.

This clone was seen a single time. Here the CDR3 DNA reads TGCGCCAGCAGCTGGACAGGGGGCACTGAAGCTTTCTTT. It specifies CASSWTGGTEAFF. The genes are TRBV5-1 and TRBJ1-1; 10 bases align to TRBD1. Germline V lookup: CDR1 SGHRS, CDR2 YFSETQ. With V trimmed by 3 bases and J by 4 bases, 0 bases remained unmatched. The CDR3 is 13 residues long. The whole variable domain, filled in from reference TRBV5-1 and TRBJ1-1, reads KAGVTQTPRYLIKTRGQQVTLSCSPISGHRSVSWYQQTPGQGLQFLFEYFSETQRNKGNFPGRFSGRQFSNSRSEMNVSTLELGDSALYLCASSWTGGTEAFFGQGTRLTVV.

The chain joins TRBV27 to TRBJ2-1; 14 positions agree with TRBD2. The CDR3 totals 17 residues. CDR1 is MNHEY, CDR2 SMNVEV, per germline (reference sequence). Unmatched junction bases numbered 11, after V lost 6 bases and J lost 7 bases. In nucleotides, the CDR3 is TGTGCCAGCAGGAACCCGGGACTAGCGGGAGACGGGAATGAGCAGTTCTTC. Translation: CASRNPGLAGDGNEQFF.

The chain is built from TRBV10-3 and TRBJ2-7; 7 bases match TRBD1. V was pared by 3 bases and J by 1 base, with 12 bases of the junction left unmatched. Germline V gene data show CDR1 as ENHRY and CDR2 as SYGVKD. CDR3 size: 17 residues. The CDR3 bases are TGTGCCATCAGTGACCTAACCCGGGACAGTGAATCCTACGAGCAGTACTTC. This translates into CAISDLTRDSESYEQYF.

This clone was seen only a few times. This sequence joins TRBV2 and TRBJ2-7, with 8 bases identical to TRBD1. V shed 6 bases and J 6 bases; nucleotides not matched to a gene: 10. The germline CDR1 and CDR2 sequences are SNHLY and FYNNEI. This CDR3 region has 14 residues. The DNA of the CDR3 is TGTGCCAGCAGGGACAGGGAGAGGGCGGGCGAGCAGTACTTC. Translating gives CASRDRERAGEQYF.

This clone was seen only once. The chain has TRBV15 and TRBJ2-7, with D possibly TRBD1 on 5 matching bases. Trimming removed 3 bases at V and 4 bases at J, with 10 bases between. The CDR3 runs to 13 residues. Germline V gene sequence: CDR1 LNHNV, CDR2 YYDKDF (reference sequence). The DNA of the CDR3 is TGTGCCACCAGCAGGGACATCGAGTACGAGCAGTACTTC. The encoded protein is CATSRDIEYEQYF. The full variable domain, its missing parts supplied by reference TRBV15 and TRBJ2-7, is DAMVIQNPRYQVTQFGKPVTLSCSQTLNHNVMYWYQQKSSQAPKLLFHYYDKDFNNEADTPDNFQSRRPNTSFCFLDIRSPGLGDTAMYLCATSRDIEYEQYFGPGTRLTVT.

This clone was seen a few times. The chain uses TRBV18 and TRBJ2-7; TRBD1 matches 8 bases. V shed 3 bases, J shed 4 bases, and the junction held 8 bases outside the gene matches. CDR3 length: 15 residues. Germline V gene lookup returns CDR1 KGHSH and CDR2 LQKENI. CDR3 loop: CASSPRQGTGYEQYF. CDR3 in DNA: TGTGCCAGCTCACCGAGACAGGGGACGGGATACGAGCAGTACTTC.

The chain carries TRBV28 and TRBJ2-1; D not resolved. The CDR3 is 12 amino acids. The ends were cut back, 5 bases at V and 3 bases at J, with 5 bases in the middle. Germline CDR1 and CDR2: MDHEN and SYDVKM. The CDR3 spells CASSLNYNEQFF. DNA of the CDR3: TGTGCCAGCAGTCTAAACTACAATGAGCAGTTCTTC.

The genes are TRBV20-1 and TRBJ2-1, with TRBD2 matching over 14 bases. The J segment lost 0 bases and the V segment lost 3 bases, leaving 10 bases of the junction unmatched. CDR3 length: 19 residues. Germline CDR1 and CDR2: DFQATT and SNEGSKA (reference sequence). This CDR3 reads CSASAPGLAGVSSYNEQFF. The CDR3 nucleotides are TGCAGTGCTAGTGCGCCGGGACTAGCGGGGGTAAGCTCCTACAATGAGCAGTTCTTC.

This chain connects TRBV3-1 (or the pseudogene TRBV3-2) to TRBJ1-6; D unclear. The V end lost 1 base, the J end lost 8 bases, and 9 bases lay between the germline ends. The CDR3 totals 14 residues. Germline lookup yields CDR1 LGHDT and CDR2 YNNKEL (reference sequence). CDR3 nucleotide sequence: TGTGCCAGCAGCCAAGCGGTGGGAGATTCACCCCTCCACTTT. This encodes CASSQAVGDSPLHF.

This chain connects TRBV6-1 to TRBJ2-1; TRBD2 matches at 8 bases. Germline CDR1 MNHNS, CDR2 SASEGT. Germline trimming cut 4 bases from V and 2 bases from J; bases unmatched to any gene: 7. The CDR3 has 16 amino acids. CDR3 sequence (DNA): TGTGCCAGCAGTGCCCGAGGACTAGCCACCTACAATGAGCAGTTCTTC. Translation: CASSARGLATYNEQFF.

This chain uses TRBV11-2 with TRBJ2-3, with 12 nucleotides matching TRBD1. CDR1 and CDR2 (germline): SGHAT, FQNNGV. The CDR3 sequence is 16 residues long. V dropped 4 bases and J dropped 2; count of bases not matched to a gene: 4. CDR3 nucleotide sequence: TGTGCCAGCAGCTCGAGGGACAGGGGGCACACAGATACGCAGTATTTT. Amino acids: CASSSRDRGHTDTQYF.